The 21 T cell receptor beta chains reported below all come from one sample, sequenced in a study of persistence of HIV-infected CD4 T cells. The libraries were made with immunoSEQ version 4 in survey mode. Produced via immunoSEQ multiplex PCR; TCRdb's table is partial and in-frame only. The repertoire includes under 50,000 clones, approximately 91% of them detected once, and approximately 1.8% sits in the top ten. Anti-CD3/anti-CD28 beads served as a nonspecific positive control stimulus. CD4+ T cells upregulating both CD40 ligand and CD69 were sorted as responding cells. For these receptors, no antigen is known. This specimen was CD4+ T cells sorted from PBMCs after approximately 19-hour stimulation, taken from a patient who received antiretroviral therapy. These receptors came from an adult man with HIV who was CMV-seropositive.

This CDR3 is CASSRRFEGRGTEAFF. The CDR3 region has the DNA TGTGCCAGCAGTCGGAGATTCGAGGGGCGGGGGACTGAAGCTTTCTTT. This rearrangement joins TRBV28 to TRBJ1-1; TRBD1 is a possible D gene (5 bases). The CDR3 is 16 amino acids. V was cut by 5 bases and J by 5 bases, with 21 bases left in between. Per the germline V gene, CDR1 is MDHEN and CDR2 is SYDVKM.

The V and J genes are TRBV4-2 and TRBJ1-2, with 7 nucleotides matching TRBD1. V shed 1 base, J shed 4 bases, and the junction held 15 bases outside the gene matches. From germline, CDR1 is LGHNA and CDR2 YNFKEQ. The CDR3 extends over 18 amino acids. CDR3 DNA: TGTGCCAGCAGCCAAGCCCTAATTGTTGAGGGGGCAATCTATGGCTACACCTTC. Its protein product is CASSQALIVEGAIYGYTF.

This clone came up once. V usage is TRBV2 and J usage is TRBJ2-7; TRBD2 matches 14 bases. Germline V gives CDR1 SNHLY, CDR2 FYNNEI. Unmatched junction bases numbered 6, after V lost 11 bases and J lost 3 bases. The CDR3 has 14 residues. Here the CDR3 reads CAGTGTSGGYEQYF. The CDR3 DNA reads TGTGCCGGGACAGGGACTAGCGGGGGCTACGAGCAGTACTTC.

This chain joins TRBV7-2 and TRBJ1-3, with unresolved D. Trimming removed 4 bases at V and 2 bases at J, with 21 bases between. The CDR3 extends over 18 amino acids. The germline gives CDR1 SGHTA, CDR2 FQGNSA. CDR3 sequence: CASSSERPRLIPGNTIYF. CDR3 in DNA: TGTGCCAGCAGCTCAGAACGGCCCAGGCTGATCCCTGGAAACACCATATATTTT.

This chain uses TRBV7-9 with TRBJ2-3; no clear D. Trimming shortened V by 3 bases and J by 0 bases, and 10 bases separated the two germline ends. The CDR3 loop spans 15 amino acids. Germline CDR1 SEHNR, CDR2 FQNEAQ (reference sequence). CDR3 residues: CASSFLYPSTDTQYF. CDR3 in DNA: TGTGCCAGCAGCTTCCTTTATCCTAGCACAGATACGCAGTATTTT.

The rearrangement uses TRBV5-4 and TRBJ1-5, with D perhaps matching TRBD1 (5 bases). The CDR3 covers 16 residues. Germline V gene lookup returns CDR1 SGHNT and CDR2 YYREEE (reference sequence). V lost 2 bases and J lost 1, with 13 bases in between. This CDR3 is CASSLSPGRSNQPQHF. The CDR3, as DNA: TGTGCCAGCAGCTTATCCCCAGGGAGGAGCAATCAGCCCCAGCATTTT.

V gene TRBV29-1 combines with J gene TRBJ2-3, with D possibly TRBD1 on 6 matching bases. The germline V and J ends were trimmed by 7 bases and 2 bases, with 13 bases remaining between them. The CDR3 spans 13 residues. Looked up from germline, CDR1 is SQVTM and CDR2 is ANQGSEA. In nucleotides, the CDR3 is TGCAGCGAGAAACAGGGAACCACAGATACGCAGTATTTT. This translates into CSEKQGTTDTQYF.

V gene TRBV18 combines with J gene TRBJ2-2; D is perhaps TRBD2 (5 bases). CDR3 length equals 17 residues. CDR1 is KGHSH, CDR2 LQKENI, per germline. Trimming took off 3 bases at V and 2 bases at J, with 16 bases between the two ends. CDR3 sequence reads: CASSPLSGILNTGELFF. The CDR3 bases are TGTGCCAGCTCACCCCTGTCCGGGATCCTAAACACCGGGGAGCTGTTTTTT. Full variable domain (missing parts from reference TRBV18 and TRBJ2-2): NAGVMQNPRHLVRRRGQEARLRCSPMKGHSHVYWYRQLPEEGLKFMVYLQKENIIDESGMPKERFSAEFPKEGPSILRIQQVVRGDSAAYFCASSPLSGILNTGELFFGEGSRLTVL.

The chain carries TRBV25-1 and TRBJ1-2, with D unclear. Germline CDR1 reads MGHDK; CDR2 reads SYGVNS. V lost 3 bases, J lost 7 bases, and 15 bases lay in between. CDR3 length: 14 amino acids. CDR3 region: CASSDPGEWGGYTF. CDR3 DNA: TGTGCCAGCAGTGACCCCGGGGAATGGGGTGGCTACACCTTC.

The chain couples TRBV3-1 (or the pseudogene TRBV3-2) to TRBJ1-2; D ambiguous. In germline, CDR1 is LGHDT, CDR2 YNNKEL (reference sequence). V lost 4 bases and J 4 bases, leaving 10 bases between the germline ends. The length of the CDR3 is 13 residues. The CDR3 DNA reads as TGTGCCAGCAGCCCCGATTCACTCTATGGCTACACCTTC. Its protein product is CASSPDSLYGYTF.

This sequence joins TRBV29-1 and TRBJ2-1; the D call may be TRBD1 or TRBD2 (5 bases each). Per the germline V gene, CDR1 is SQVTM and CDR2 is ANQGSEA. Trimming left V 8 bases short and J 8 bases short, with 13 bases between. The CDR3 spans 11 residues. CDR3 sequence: CSHGRGDEQFF. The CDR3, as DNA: TGCAGCCATGGCCGGGGCGATGAGCAGTTCTTC.

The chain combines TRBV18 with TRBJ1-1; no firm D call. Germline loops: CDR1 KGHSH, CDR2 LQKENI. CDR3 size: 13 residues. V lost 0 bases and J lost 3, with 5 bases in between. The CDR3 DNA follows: TGTGCCAGCTCACCACCACAGTACACTGAAGCTTTCTTT. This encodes CASSPPQYTEAFF.

CDR3 nucleotides: TGCAGTGCTAGTTCCTTAGCGAGGGGTAATCAGCCCCAGCATTTT. This encodes CSASSLARGNQPQHF. The rearrangement uses TRBV20-1 and TRBJ1-5; TRBD1 might be the D (5 bases). Per germline, CDR1 DFQATT and CDR2 SNEGSKA (reference sequence). Trimming removed 3 bases at V and 4 bases at J, with 16 bases between. CDR3 length equals 15 residues.

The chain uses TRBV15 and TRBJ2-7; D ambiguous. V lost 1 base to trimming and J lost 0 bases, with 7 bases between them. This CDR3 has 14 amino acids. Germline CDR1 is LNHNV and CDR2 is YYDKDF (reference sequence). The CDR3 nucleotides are TGTGCCACCAGCAGAGCCAGGAGCTCCTACGAGCAGTACTTC. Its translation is CATSRARSSYEQYF.

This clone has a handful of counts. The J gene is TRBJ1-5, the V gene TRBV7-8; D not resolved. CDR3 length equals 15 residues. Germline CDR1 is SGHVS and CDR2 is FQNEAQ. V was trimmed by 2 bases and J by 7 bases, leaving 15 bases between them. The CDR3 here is CASSLSQARGQPQHF. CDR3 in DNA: TGTGCCAGCAGCTTATCGCAGGCTCGAGGGCAGCCCCAGCATTTT.

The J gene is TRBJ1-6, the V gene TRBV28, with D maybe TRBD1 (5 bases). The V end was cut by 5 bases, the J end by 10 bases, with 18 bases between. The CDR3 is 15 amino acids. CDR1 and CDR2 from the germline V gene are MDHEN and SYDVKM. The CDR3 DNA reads TGTGCCAGCAGTCTAGGCGGGGCTGGGGACTCACCCCTCCACTTT. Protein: CASSLGGAGDSPLHF.

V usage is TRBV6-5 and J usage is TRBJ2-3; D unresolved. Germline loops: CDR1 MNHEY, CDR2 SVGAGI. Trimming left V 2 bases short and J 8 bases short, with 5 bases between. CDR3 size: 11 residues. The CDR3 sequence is CASSYAGTQYF. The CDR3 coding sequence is TGTGCCAGCAGTTACGCCGGTACGCAGTATTTT.

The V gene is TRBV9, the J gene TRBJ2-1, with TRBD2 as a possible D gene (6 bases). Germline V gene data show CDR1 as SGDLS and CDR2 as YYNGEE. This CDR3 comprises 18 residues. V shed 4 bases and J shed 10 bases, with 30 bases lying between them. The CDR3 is CASSTGRPGGEIGREQFF. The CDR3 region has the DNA TGTGCCAGCAGCACAGGCAGGCCGGGCGGGGAGATCGGCCGGGAGCAGTTCTTC.

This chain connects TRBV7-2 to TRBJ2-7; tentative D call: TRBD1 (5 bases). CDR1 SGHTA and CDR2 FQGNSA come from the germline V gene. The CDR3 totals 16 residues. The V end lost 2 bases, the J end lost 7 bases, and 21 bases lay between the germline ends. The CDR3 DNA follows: TGTGCCAGCAGCTTACTTCCAGGGAATTACGTCTCTGAGCAGTACTTC. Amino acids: CASSLLPGNYVSEQYF.

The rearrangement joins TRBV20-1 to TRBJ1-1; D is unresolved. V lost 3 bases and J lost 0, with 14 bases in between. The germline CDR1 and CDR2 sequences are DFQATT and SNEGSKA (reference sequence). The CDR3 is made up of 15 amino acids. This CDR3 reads CSASRSATMNTEAFF. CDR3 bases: TGCAGTGCTAGTCGTTCAGCGACGATGAACACTGAAGCTTTCTTT.

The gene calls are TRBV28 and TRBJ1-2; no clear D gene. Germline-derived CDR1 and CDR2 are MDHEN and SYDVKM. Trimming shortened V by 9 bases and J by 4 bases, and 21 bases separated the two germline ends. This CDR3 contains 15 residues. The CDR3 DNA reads TGTGCCAGTAGAGACAATACCTTCCTGTTCTATGGCTACACCTTC. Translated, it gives CASRDNTFLFYGYTF.